This T cell receptor beta chain stems from a study of PD-1 blockade in classical Hodgkin lymphoma. The time point here: cycle 4 day 1 (C4D1), after around six weeks of nivolumab. Every one of the patients relapsed after autologous stem cell transplantation (brentuximab vedotin exposure was variable). This clone was seen a handful of times. The target antigen is unknown. Assay used: immunoSEQ multiplex PCR; TCRdb lists only in-frame clones, some missing. The sample records 23,000 or so clones, 81% being singletons. The CDR3 spans 14 residues. Germline CDR1 is MGHRA and CDR2 is YSYEKL. Trimming stripped 1 base from V and 3 bases from J, with 6 bases between. Broader study findings: A significant rise in TCR diversity was seen by C4D1 for CD4+ cells but not for CD8+ cells. Newly diagnosed patients reportedly had lower baseline TCR diversity than healthy donors. Complete responders showed a baseline diversity that resembled the diversity of newly diagnosed patients.

The receptor was derived from a human donor with classical Hodgkin lymphoma. V gene TRBV4-1 combines with J gene TRBJ2-2; D remains ambiguous. This material consisted of peripheral blood mononuclear cells (PBMCs), taken before the fourth cycle of nivolumab. DNA of the CDR3: TGCGCCAGCAGCCAAGTAATGGACACCGGGGAGCTGTTTTTT. It encodes CASSQVMDTGELFF.